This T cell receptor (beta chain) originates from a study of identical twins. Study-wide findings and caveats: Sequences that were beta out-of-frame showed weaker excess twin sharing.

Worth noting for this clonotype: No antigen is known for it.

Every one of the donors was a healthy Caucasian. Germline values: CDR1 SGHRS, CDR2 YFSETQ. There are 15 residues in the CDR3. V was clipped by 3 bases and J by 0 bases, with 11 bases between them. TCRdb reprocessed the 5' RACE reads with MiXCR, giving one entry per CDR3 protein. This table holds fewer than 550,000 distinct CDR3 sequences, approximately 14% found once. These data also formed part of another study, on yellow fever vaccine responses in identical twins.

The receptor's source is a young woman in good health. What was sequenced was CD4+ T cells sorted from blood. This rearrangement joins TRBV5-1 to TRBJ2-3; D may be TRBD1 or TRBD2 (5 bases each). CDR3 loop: CASSSTGGSTDTQYF. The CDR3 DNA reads TGCGCCAGCAGCTCCACAGGAGGAAGCACAGATACGCAGTATTTT.